The 6 T cell receptor beta chains given below trace back to one sample, sequenced in a study of OX40 agonist ivuxolimab in advanced cancers. Data came from immunoSEQ multiplex PCR; TCRdb stores just in-frame clones and leaves some out. Here the sample spans about 32,000 clones, 90% to 95% being singletons. Sequenced material: CD4+ or CD8+ T cells sorted from blood, taken in a trial of the OX40 agonist ivuxolimab. Every receptor here comes from an adult with an advanced solid tumor such as melanoma, head and neck, liver or kidney cancer.

This sequence joins TRBV27 and TRBJ1-4; 8 nucleotides agree with TRBD1. V was clipped by 3 bases and J by 6 bases; unmatched bases: 6. CDR3 length: 15 residues. In germline, CDR1 is MNHEY, CDR2 SMNVEV (reference sequence). Written as DNA, the CDR3 is TGTGCCAGCAGTTTGTATCCAGGGGGCGATGAAAAACTGTTTTTT. Amino acids: CASSLYPGGDEKLFF.

CDR3 sequence: CASSVSDRGQEGNEQFF. In nucleotides, the CDR3 is TGTGCCAGCAGCGTCTCAGACAGGGGGCAGGAGGGGAATGAGCAGTTCTTC. This chain joins TRBV9 and TRBJ2-1; TRBD1 agrees at 10 bases. V trimming: 2 bases; J trimming: 7 bases; junction bases outside the gene matches: 12. The length of the CDR3 is 17 residues. CDR1 and CDR2 from the germline V gene are SGDLS and YYNGEE.

The rearrangement links TRBV10-3 to TRBJ2-5, with a weak D call TRBD1 (6 bases). The CDR3 runs to 13 residues. The germline V and J ends were trimmed by 7 bases and 4 bases, with 13 bases remaining between them. Germline values: CDR1 ENHRY, CDR2 SYGVKD. The CDR3 DNA reads as TGTGCCATCAAGACGGACAGAGGAGAGACCCAGTACTTC. This gives the protein CAIKTDRGETQYF.

The V and J genes are TRBV9 and TRBJ2-3, with no clear D. Germline V CDR1 and CDR2: SGDLS, YYNGEE. Trimming cost V 3 bases and J 2 bases, with 10 bases left between them. This CDR3 spans 14 amino acids. In DNA, the CDR3 is TGTGCCAGCAGCGCGGGTGGGGTCACAGATACGCAGTATTTT. The encoded protein is CASSAGGVTDTQYF.

This chain links TRBV7-6 with TRBJ2-3; weak D call: TRBD2 (6 bases). The CDR3 has 14 amino acids. From germline, CDR1 is SGHVS and CDR2 FNYEAQ. Trimming left V 3 bases short and J 1 base short, with 8 bases between. The CDR3 is CASSFGGGTDTQYF. For the CDR3, the DNA is TGTGCCAGCAGCTTTGGAGGGGGCACAGATACGCAGTATTTT.

The chain employs TRBV4-3 and TRBJ2-1, with 8 bases matching TRBD2. This CDR3 is built from 14 residues. Germline V gene lookup returns CDR1 LGHNA and CDR2 YSLEER. Germline trimming cut 4 bases from V and 2 bases from J; bases unmatched to any gene: 1. In DNA, the CDR3 is TGCGCCAGCAGCCCGACTAGCGCCTACAATGAGCAGTTCTTC. It translates to CASSPTSAYNEQFF.